The 27 T cell receptor beta chains in this list originate from one sample, sequenced in a study of T cell repertoires in cytomegalovirus infection. TCRdb ran MiXCR on the reads and lists one entry per CDR3 protein. Of about 700,000 distinct CDR3 sequences listed, 30% to 40% are singletons. For these receptors, no antigen is known. The material was cultured PBMCs, obtained from culture after CMV antigen stimulation. These receptors all stem from a human donor in good health (CMV status not recorded). Some clones in this sample may be carry-over from other donors' samples.

This clonotype was recorded only once. This rearrangement joins TRBV7-6 to TRBJ1-2, with TRBD1 as a possible D gene (5 bases). Trimming removed 2 bases at V and 4 bases at J, with 11 bases between. Per germline, CDR1 SGHVS and CDR2 FNYEAQ. The length of the CDR3 is 14 residues. CDR3 DNA sequence: TGTGCCAGCAGCTTACTACCAGGGAGCTATGGCTACACCTTC. As protein: CASSLLPGSYGYTF.

The J gene is TRBJ2-3, the V gene TRBV7-8; no clear D gene. Germline loops: CDR1 SGHVS, CDR2 FQNEAQ. Trimming shortened V by 5 bases and J by 3 bases, and 18 bases separated the two germline ends. The CDR3 contains 16 residues. CDR3 loop: CASSRRLRMKTDTQYF. CDR3 sequence (DNA): TGTGCCAGCAGCAGGCGACTCCGAATGAAAACAGATACGCAGTATTTT. The variable domain in full, completed from reference TRBV7-8 and TRBJ2-3, reads GAGVSQSPRYKVAKRGQDVALRCDPISGHVSLFWYQQALGQGPEFLTYFQNEAQLDKSGLPSDRFFAERPEGSVSTLKIQRTQQEDSAVYLCASSRRLRMKTDTQYFGPGTRLTVL.

This clonotype was recorded many times. The chain employs TRBV7-8 and TRBJ1-5; D unresolved. Germline CDR1 and CDR2: SGHVS and FQNEAQ. Trimming cost V 4 bases and J 4 bases, with 8 bases left between them. The CDR3 runs to 13 residues. Here the CDR3 reads CASSSGYNQPQHF. The CDR3 DNA sequence: TGTGCCAGCAGCTCGGGGTATAATCAGCCCCAGCATTTT.

This clonotype was found many times. The chain carries TRBV7-2 and TRBJ2-1; 8 bases match TRBD2. V dropped 7 bases and J dropped 4; count of bases not matched to a gene: 9. The CDR3 is 15 residues long. Germline CDR1 is SGHTA and CDR2 is FQGNSA. The CDR3 loop reads CASNIGGGGYNEQFF. The CDR3, as DNA: TGTGCCAGCAATATCGGGGGGGGTGGTTACAATGAGCAGTTCTTC. Filled out from reference TRBV7-2 and TRBJ2-1, the complete variable domain reads GAGVSQSPSNKVTEKGKDVELRCDPISGHTALYWYRQSLGQGLEFLIYFQGNSAPDKSGLPSDRFSAERTGGSVSTLTIQRTQQEDSAVYLCASNIGGGGYNEQFFGPGTRLTVL.

The CDR3 DNA reads TGTGCCAGCAGCTTCGGCAGATCTAATGAAAAACTGTTTTTT. Amino acids: CASSFGRSNEKLFF. The V gene is TRBV7-9, the J gene TRBJ1-4; D is unclear. This CDR3 has 14 amino acids. Germline-derived CDR1 and CDR2 are SEHNR and FQNEAQ (reference sequence). Trimming left V 3 bases short and J 3 bases short, with 8 bases between.

V and J are TRBV7-8 and TRBJ2-1; D tentatively reads TRBD1 or TRBD2 (6 bases each). The germline V gene encodes CDR1 SGHVS and CDR2 FQNEAQ. The CDR3 runs 16 residues. V lost 1 base and J 7 bases, leaving 17 bases between the germline ends. The CDR3: CASSLVGGPLGNEQFF. DNA of the CDR3: TGTGCCAGCAGCTTAGTAGGGGGGCCACTGGGAAATGAGCAGTTCTTC.

This clonotype was observed a few times. The chain uses TRBV7-2 and TRBJ2-2; TRBD2 aligns across 7 bases. The CDR3 extends over 16 amino acids. Germline assignment: CDR1 SGHTA and CDR2 FQGNSA. V trimming: 1 base; J trimming: 4 bases; junction bases outside the gene matches: 6. In DNA, the CDR3 is TGTGCCAGCAGCTTAGTAGGGACTACGCCCACCGGGGAGCTGTTTTTT. Residues: CASSLVGTTPTGELFF. The full variable domain, in which reference TRBV7-2 and TRBJ2-2 provide the parts outside the CDR3, is GAGVSQSPSNKVTEKGKDVELRCDPISGHTALYWYRQSLGQGLEFLIYFQGNSAPDKSGLPSDRFSAERTGGSVSTLTIQRTQQEDSAVYLCASSLVGTTPTGELFFGEGSRLTVL.

The rearrangement joins TRBV7-6 to TRBJ2-3; tentatively, D is TRBD2 (5 bases). With 5 bases removed from V and 1 base from J, the gap between germline ends came to 10 bases. The germline gives CDR1 SGHVS, CDR2 FNYEAQ. This CDR3 has 14 residues. The CDR3 here is CASSPSPRTDTQYF. In DNA form, the CDR3 reads TGTGCCAGCAGCCCTAGCCCCCGCACAGATACGCAGTATTTT.

This clonotype was detected ten times or more. The chain recombines TRBV7-8 with TRBJ2-5; D not resolved. The CDR3 consists of 13 residues. The germline gives CDR1 SGHVS, CDR2 FQNEAQ. Trimming removed 5 bases at V and 5 bases at J, with 12 bases between. Here the CDR3 DNA reads TGTGCCAGCAGCGCGGCTGCTGGGGAGACCCAGTACTTC. Translating it yields CASSAAAGETQYF.

This clonotype was recorded a few times. The genes are TRBV6-2 or TRBV6-3 and TRBJ1-5, with 7 bases matching TRBD1. Per germline, CDR1 MNHEY and CDR2 SVGEGT. The CDR3 consists of 15 residues. J was trimmed by 9 bases and V by 2 bases; bases with no gene match: 10. CDR3 bases: TGTGCCAGCAGTTACGGAGACAGGGTAAGAAGGCCCCAGCATTTT. It is translated as CASSYGDRVRRPQHF.

The genes are TRBV9 and TRBJ2-5; unclear D gene. Between the trimmed V and J ends, which lost 2 bases and 2 bases, there was a span of 10 bases. CDR3 size: 14 residues. Germline V gene data show CDR1 as SGDLS and CDR2 as YYNGEE. CDR3 coding DNA: TGTGCCAGCAGCGTCACCGACAATCAAGAGACCCAGTACTTC. Its translation: CASSVTDNQETQYF.

The genes are TRBV9 and TRBJ2-3; D could derive from TRBD1 or TRBD2 (5 bases each). Germline V gene lookup returns CDR1 SGDLS and CDR2 YYNGEE. The CDR3 has 12 amino acids. V shed 7 bases and J shed 8 bases, with 14 bases lying between them. The CDR3 protein is CASGATGTTQYF. The CDR3 bases are TGTGCCAGCGGGGCTACCGGGACTACGCAGTATTTT.

This clonotype was recorded once. The rearrangement joins TRBV6-2 or TRBV6-3 to TRBJ2-3; TRBD2 agrees at 14 bases. V gave up 5 bases and J gave up 4 bases; unmatched junction bases: 8. The germline CDR1 and CDR2 sequences are MNHEY and SVGEGT. This CDR3 has 17 residues. CDR3 DNA sequence: TGTGCCAGCAGTGCCGCCCGGGGACTAGCGGGAGCAGATACGCAGTATTTT. Translation: CASSAARGLAGADTQYF.

The gene calls are TRBV3-1 and TRBJ2-5; D gene uncertain. The V gene's germline CDR1 is LGHDT and CDR2 YNNKEL (reference sequence). V was cut by 8 bases and J by 5 bases, with 12 bases left in between. This CDR3 comprises 12 residues. CDR3 residues: CASLAHGETQYF. The CDR3 bases are TGTGCCAGCCTCGCCCATGGGGAGACCCAGTACTTC.

This clonotype was found a few times. The chain is built from TRBV7-6 and TRBJ2-7, with TRBD2 matching 7 bases. The CDR3 length is 16 residues. The germline CDR1 and CDR2 sequences are SGHVS and FNYEAQ. V lost 0 bases, J lost 2 bases, and 7 bases stayed unmatched. The CDR3 sequence: CASSLAGEGFPYEQYF. In DNA form, the CDR3 reads TGTGCCAGCAGCTTAGCGGGGGAGGGATTCCCCTACGAGCAGTACTTC.

CDR3 amino acids: CASSPVEAGWYNEQFF. CDR3 nucleotide sequence: TGTGCCAGCTCACCGGTTGAGGCGGGATGGTACAATGAGCAGTTCTTC. The genes are TRBV18 and TRBJ2-1; a weak D match, TRBD2 (6 bases). CDR1 and CDR2 (germline): KGHSH, LQKENI. Trimming removed 3 bases at V and 4 bases at J, with 16 bases between. The CDR3 is 16 amino acids. The variable domain in full, completed from reference TRBV18 and TRBJ2-1, reads NAGVMQNPRHLVRRRGQEARLRCSPMKGHSHVYWYRQLPEEGLKFMVYLQKENIIDESGMPKERFSAEFPKEGPSILRIQQVVRGDSAAYFCASSPVEAGWYNEQFFGPGTRLTVL.

This sequence joins TRBV7-6 and TRBJ1-3; 7 bases agree with TRBD1. V lost 5 bases and J lost 2; bases outside the gene matches: 3. CDR1 and CDR2 from the germline V gene are SGHVS and FNYEAQ. The CDR3 sequence is 14 residues long. In DNA, the CDR3 is TGTGCCAGCAGCGATCAGGGGGCTGGAAACACCATATATTTT. Residues: CASSDQGAGNTIYF.

Here the CDR3 reads CASSPQGMRRGTEAFF. The CDR3 DNA reads TGTGCCAGCAGCCCTCAGGGCATGAGGCGCGGCACTGAAGCTTTCTTT. The chain couples TRBV7-2 to TRBJ1-1; tentative D call: TRBD1 (5 bases). The V gene's germline CDR1 is SGHTA and CDR2 FQGNSA. The CDR3 contains 16 residues. Trimming took off 5 bases at V and 4 bases at J, with 20 bases between the two ends.

This sequence joins TRBV6-2 or TRBV6-3 and TRBJ2-7, with D perhaps TRBD1 (5 bases). The CDR3 covers 14 residues. CDR1 and CDR2 from the germline V gene are MNHEY and SVGEGT. Trimming took 5 bases from V and 0 from J, leaving 11 bases between them. CDR3 sequence: CASSQGWDSYEQYF. The CDR3 bases are TGTGCCAGCAGTCAGGGCTGGGACTCCTACGAGCAGTACTTC.

This clonotype appeared a few times. V gene TRBV4-1 combines with J gene TRBJ2-5; 14 bases are shared with TRBD2. The CDR3 is 16 amino acids. V dropped 6 bases and J dropped 1; count of bases not matched to a gene: 4. Per the germline V gene, CDR1 is MGHRA and CDR2 is YSYEKL. The DNA for the CDR3 is TGCGCCAGCAGATCGGGACTAGCGGGAGCCCAAGAGACCCAGTACTTC. The encoded protein is CASRSGLAGAQETQYF.

This clonotype came up a few times. The chain carries TRBV12-3 or TRBV12-4 and TRBJ2-7, with 8 bases lining up with TRBD2. The CDR3 runs 13 residues. The ends lost 10 bases at V and 1 base at J; junction bases unmatched: 6. The CDR3 bases are TGTGCCACCGGGCGGGGGGCTTCCTACGAGCAGTACTTC. Protein product: CATGRGASYEQYF.

Only a few counts were recorded for this clonotype. The rearrangement joins TRBV6-1 to TRBJ2-3; 11 bases are shared with TRBD2. Trimming took 6 bases from V and 2 from J; bases not matched to a gene: 10. The V gene's germline CDR1 is MNHNS and CDR2 SASEGT. CDR3 size: 17 residues. As DNA, the CDR3 is TGTGCCAGCAGCCCCGAGTCTAGCGGGGGGTACACAGATACGCAGTATTTT. It translates to CASSPESSGGYTDTQYF.

The chain employs TRBV4-1 and TRBJ2-5; tentatively, D is TRBD2 (6 bases). This CDR3 is 16 amino acids long. Germline V gene data show CDR1 as MGHRA and CDR2 as YSYEKL. V was cut by 1 base and J by 2 bases, with 14 bases left in between. CDR3 in amino acids: CASSQGRAGRQETQYF. The CDR3 nucleotides read TGCGCCAGCAGCCAAGGTCGGGCGGGGAGACAAGAGACCCAGTACTTC.

V gene TRBV30 combines with J gene TRBJ2-7, with 8 bases that match TRBD1. V lost 0 bases and J lost 7; bases outside the gene matches: 8. This CDR3 spans 14 amino acids. Per the germline V gene, CDR1 is GTSNPN and CDR2 is SVGIG (reference sequence). CDR3 DNA sequence: TGTGCCTGGAGTGTGGCAGGGGGCGCGGGTGAGCAGTACTTC. This encodes CAWSVAGGAGEQYF.

This clonotype came up once. This chain links TRBV15 with TRBJ2-3; 8 bases are a match to TRBD2. The CDR3 contains 17 residues. Unmatched junction bases numbered 18, after V lost 8 bases and J lost 5 bases. Germline V gene lookup returns CDR1 LNHNV and CDR2 YYDKDF (reference sequence). The CDR3 DNA reads TGTGCCACCGGCAAGCGGGGGCTACTCCCATCAGGAGATACGCAGTATTTT. It codes for CATGKRGLLPSGDTQYF.

This clonotype was observed a few times. The chain combines TRBV19 with TRBJ1-5, with D tentatively TRBD1 (5 bases). CDR3 length: 15 residues. Trimming took 0 bases from V and 9 from J, leaving 15 bases between them. Germline V gene sequence: CDR1 LNHDA, CDR2 SQIVND (reference sequence). CDR3 in amino acids: CASSIDGTGQSPQHF. Here the CDR3 DNA reads TGTGCCAGTAGTATAGATGGGACGGGGCAATCGCCCCAGCATTTT.

The gene calls are TRBV24-1 and TRBJ1-4; TRBD1 might be the D (5 bases). The germline gives CDR1 KGHDR, CDR2 SFDVKD. The CDR3 is made up of 15 amino acids. Between the trimmed V and J ends, which lost 6 bases and 1 base, there was a span of 11 bases. The CDR3 spells CATSPGGLTNEKLFF. The CDR3 DNA follows: TGTGCCACCAGTCCCGGGGGTCTAACTAATGAAAAACTGTTTTTT.